The source of this T cell receptor beta chain is a study of blood T cell repertoires in COVID-19. The overall study: The study drew acute and convalescent COVID-19 samples from the United States, Italy and Spain. PBMCs, B-cell-depleted T cells, or T cells were the source of the cDNA or gDNA that made up the material.

Germline assignment: CDR1 ENHRY and CDR2 SYGVKD. With V trimmed by 4 bases and J by 6 bases, 8 bases remained unmatched. The CDR3 consists of 16 residues. This clone has only a few counts. Per the original data handling: Quantification of nucleated cells was approximated via reference gene primer amplification. Clones were sequenced by immunoSEQ multiplex PCR, and TCRdb holds only the in-frame ones, with some missing. The D gene and trimming were derived from the DNA, and the V and J assignments and clone size from that table. The sample consists of over 70,000 clones, 75% to 85% of them appearing once.

The receptor was derived from a woman of 80 years or more with acute or convalescent COVID-19. Sequences were obtained from peripheral blood. The rearrangement joins TRBV10-3 to TRBJ2-2, with 10 bases fitting TRBD2. CDR3 DNA: TGTGCCATCAGTGCCAGCGGGGGGGCTATAGCCGGGGAGCTGTTTTTT. Translation: CAISASGGAIAGELFF.